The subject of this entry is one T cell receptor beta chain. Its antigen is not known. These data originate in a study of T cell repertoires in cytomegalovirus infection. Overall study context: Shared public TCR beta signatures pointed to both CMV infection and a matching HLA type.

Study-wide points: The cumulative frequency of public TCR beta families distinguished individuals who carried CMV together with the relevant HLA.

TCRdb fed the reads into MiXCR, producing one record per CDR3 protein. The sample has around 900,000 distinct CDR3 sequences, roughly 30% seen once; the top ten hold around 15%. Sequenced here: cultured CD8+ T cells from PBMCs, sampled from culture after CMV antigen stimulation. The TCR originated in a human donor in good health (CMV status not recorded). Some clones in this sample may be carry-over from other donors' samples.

CDR3 residues: CSVVGAGTGELFF. The DNA for the CDR3 is TGCAGCGTTGTGGGGGCTGGGACCGGGGAGCTGTTTTTT. This chain connects TRBV29-1 to TRBJ2-2; a weak D match, TRBD1 (6 bases). The CDR3 is 13 residues long. V lost 4 bases and J lost 5, with 11 bases in between. Germline CDR1 SQVTM, CDR2 ANQGSEA.